Shown below are 15 T cell receptor beta chains from a single sample sequenced in a study of CXCR3-negative and CXCR3-positive naive CD8 T cells. The TRB cDNA libraries were prepared by 5' RACE with UMI labels. No DNA is given; TCRdb re-called the 5' RACE reads and lists each CDR3 protein once. The sample totals 75,000 or so distinct CDR3 sequences. The sample taken for sequencing was naive CXCR3- CD8+ T cells from blood. Subset specified: CD45RO-CCR7+CD27+CD95- naive CD8+ T cells lacking CXCR3 (TNR3-). These receptors were obtained from a human donor in good health. Some clones in this sample may be carry-over from other donors' samples.

The rearrangement uses TRBV5-1 and TRBJ2-5; with no DNA, the TCRdb D assignment of TRBD1 cannot be verified. The CDR3 length is 19 residues. Germline V lookup: CDR1 SGHRS, CDR2 YFSETQ. The CDR3 here is CASSFPPQGDFGEAETQYF.

The V call is TRBV12-3 or TRBV12-4, the J call TRBJ2-1. CDR3 length equals 14 residues. CDR3 amino acids: CASSPLIAENEQFF.

This chain links TRBV14 with TRBJ2-7; TCRdb's D call of TRBD2 is untestable without DNA. This CDR3 comprises 14 residues. Per germline, CDR1 SGHDN and CDR2 FVKESK. The CDR3 spells CASSLYSGSYEQYF.

The chain combines TRBV7-2 with TRBJ2-7; checking the TCRdb D call of TRBD1 is not possible without DNA. Germline V CDR1 and CDR2: SGHTA, FQGNSA. The CDR3 is made up of 16 amino acids. This chain's CDR3 is CASSRKDRTIGDEQYF. Complete variable domain (other parts from reference TRBV7-2 and TRBJ2-7): GAGVSQSPSNKVTEKGKDVELRCDPISGHTALYWYRQSLGQGLEFLIYFQGNSAPDKSGLPSDRFSAERTGGSVSTLTIQRTQQEDSAVYLCASSRKDRTIGDEQYFGPGTRLTVT.

The chain carries TRBV12-3 or TRBV12-4 and TRBJ1-2; TCRdb calls TRBD1, which cannot be checked without DNA. The CDR3 loop spans 14 amino acids. The CDR3 is CASRKTGEANGYTF.

This chain links TRBV29-1 with TRBJ2-3; TCRdb outputs TRBD1, but without DNA this stays unchecked. Germline assignment: CDR1 SQVTM and CDR2 ANQGSEA. This CDR3 is 16 amino acids long. The CDR3 sequence: CSVLLSAGQGVDTQYF.

The chain is built from TRBV6-5 and TRBJ2-7. Germline loops: CDR1 MNHEY, CDR2 SVGAGI. This CDR3 has 12 amino acids. The CDR3 protein is CASRRLGYEQYF.

The J gene is TRBJ2-1, the V gene TRBV13; the TRBD1 assignment by TCRdb is unverifiable without DNA. Per germline, CDR1 PRHDT and CDR2 FYEKMQ (reference sequence). The CDR3 spans 14 residues. CDR3: CASSLGGGRHEQFF. Full variable domain (remainder filled in from reference TRBV13 and TRBJ2-1): AAGVIQSPRHLIKEKRETATLKCYPIPRHDTVYWYQQGPGQDPQFLISFYEKMQSDKGSIPDRFSAQQFSDYHSELNMSSLELGDSALYFCASSLGGGRHEQFFGPGTRLTVL.

The chain is built from TRBV6-2 or TRBV6-3 and TRBJ2-3. This CDR3 comprises 12 residues. In germline, CDR1 is MNHEY, CDR2 SVGEGT. CDR3 sequence reads: CASSYSRDTQYF.

The chain joins TRBV10-3 to TRBJ2-2; TCRdb names TRBD2, which stays unverified in the absence of DNA. The germline V gene has CDR1 ENHRY and CDR2 SYGVKD. This CDR3 region has 14 residues. The chain's CDR3 is CAIQGPANTGELFF.

V is TRBV29-1 and J is TRBJ2-7; TCRdb's D gene call, TRBD1, goes unchecked for lack of DNA. This CDR3 comprises 13 residues. Germline CDR1 and CDR2: SQVTM and ANQGSEA. The CDR3 is CSVGVVGANEQYF.

V and J are TRBV7-9 and TRBJ1-1; the TCRdb call, TRBD1, lacks DNA for checking. Germline CDR1 SEHNR, CDR2 FQNEAQ (reference sequence). The CDR3 is 12 amino acids. The CDR3 is CASSQDWGEAFF.

The V and J genes are TRBV5-1 and TRBJ2-7; TCRdb's D gene call, TRBD1, goes unchecked for lack of DNA. Germline assignment: CDR1 SGHRS and CDR2 YFSETQ. CDR3 length: 13 amino acids. CDR3 amino acids: CASSFGQGGEQYF.

The rearrangement uses TRBV12-3 or TRBV12-4 and TRBJ2-5; TCRdb indicates TRBD1, and absent DNA this call remains unverified. This CDR3 has 13 residues. This CDR3 reads CASSFSGQETQYF.

V gene TRBV6-6 combines with J gene TRBJ1-3; TCRdb outputs TRBD1, but without DNA this stays unchecked. This CDR3 contains 16 residues. The V gene's germline CDR1 is MNHNY and CDR2 SVGAGI (reference sequence). This CDR3 is CASSNRDRDDGNTIYF.